This T cell receptor beta chain was retrieved from a study of T cell clones after liver transplantation. Data came from immunoSEQ multiplex PCR; TCRdb stores just in-frame clones and leaves some out. Found here are approximately 72,000 clones, about nine tenths of them singletons; the top ten hold roughly 2.7%. Points on this clone: The sample carries other DNA sequences with the same CDR3.

This CDR3 is 12 amino acids long. The ends were cut back, 3 bases at V and 5 bases at J, with 7 bases in the middle. In germline, CDR1 is LNHDA, CDR2 SQIVND (reference sequence). This sequence originates from a human donor who received a liver transplant. Specimen: CD4+ T cells from blood, collected before liver transplant. V is TRBV19 and J is TRBJ2-5; D is undetermined. CDR3 region: CASSIREETQYF. Written as DNA, the CDR3 is TGTGCCAGTAGTATTCGAGAGGAGACCCAGTACTTC.